These 4 T cell receptor beta chains were all obtained from the same sample, sequenced in a study of identical twins. TCRdb called the 5' RACE reads again in MiXCR, with one record for every CDR3 protein. The table includes around 550,000 distinct CDR3 sequences, roughly 15% detected once. These data also featured in a second study, about yellow fever vaccine responses in identical twins.

Material for sequencing was CD4+ T cells sorted from blood. The receptors shown here come from a woman aged 18-29 years in good health.

This chain links TRBV11-3 with TRBJ2-1; D is tentatively TRBD1 or TRBD2 (5 bases each). The V gene lost 4 bases and the J gene lost 13 bases, with 11 bases spanning the gap. This CDR3 has 11 residues. Germline V gives CDR1 SGHNT, CDR2 YENEEA. The CDR3: CASSSGPHQFF. The CDR3 bases are TGTGCCAGCAGCTCGGGGCCCCATCAGTTCTTC.

This clonotype was seen ten or more times. The V and J genes are TRBV12-3 or TRBV12-4 and TRBJ1-1; D possibly corresponds to TRBD1 (6 bases). V gave up 1 base and J gave up 6 bases, with 9 bases separating them. The CDR3 extends over 13 amino acids. CDR3 coding DNA: TGTGCCAGCAGTTTAGTGGAGGGGGCTGAAGCTTTCTTT. Encoded protein: CASSLVEGAEAFF.

This clonotype has a handful of counts. The chain uses TRBV19 and TRBJ2-7; TRBD2 matches at 11 bases. Per the germline V gene, CDR1 is LNHDA and CDR2 is SQIVND (reference sequence). Trimming at V came to 3 bases and at J to 4 bases, leaving 2 bases not matched to a gene. The CDR3 is made up of 14 amino acids. CDR3 DNA: TGTGCCAGTAGTATTAGCGGGAGGGCTTACGAGCAGTACTTC. It is translated as CASSISGRAYEQYF.

This clonotype has more than one count but fewer than ten. The V and J genes are TRBV7-8 and TRBJ2-1; 10 positions match TRBD2. CDR3 length equals 18 residues. V gave up 2 bases and J gave up 7 bases; unmatched junction bases: 14. CDR1 and CDR2 from the germline V gene are SGHVS and FQNEAQ. Written as DNA, the CDR3 is TGTGCCAGCAGCTTACCTAGGCTTCTAGCGGGGGCCAGGAATGAGCAGTTCTTC. It translates to CASSLPRLLAGARNEQFF.